One sample yielded the 10 T cell receptor beta chains listed below, sequenced in a study of blood T cells in healthy people across ages. Primers used in a second PCR of about 6 to 11 cycles were a sample-barcoded 5' primer and a J-beta primer mix. MiXCR was run by TCRdb on the 5' RACE reads, yielding one entry per CDR3 protein. The data show about 1.4 million distinct CDR3 sequences, with roughly 64% seen just once and over 5.5% held by the top ten. The specimen sequenced was blood. These receptors all stem from a man in his late teens or twenties in good health.

About this clonotype itself: The junction and the germline gene differ at one end; a read error may be behind it. This chain joins TRBV7-2 and TRBJ2-7; D uncertain. This CDR3 spans 11 amino acids. CDR1 is SGHTA, CDR2 FQGNSA, per germline. In DNA form, the CDR3 reads TGTGCCAGCAGCTTAACATACGGGCAGTACTTC. Its translation: CASSLTYGQYF.

The CDR3 reads CASSQDPGLQETQYF. The CDR3 nucleotides read TGCGCCAGCAGCCAAGATCCCGGATTACAAGAGACCCAGTACTTC. V usage is TRBV4-1 and J usage is TRBJ2-5; no definite D call. Germline-derived CDR1 and CDR2 are MGHRA and YSYEKL. The V end lost 0 bases, the J end lost 2 bases, and 10 bases lay between the germline ends. This CDR3 has 15 residues.

The gene calls are TRBV20-1 and TRBJ2-7; no clear D. The V gene lost 0 bases and the J gene lost 3 bases, with 12 bases spanning the gap. The CDR3 covers 14 residues. The germline CDR1 and CDR2 sequences are DFQATT and SNEGSKA (reference sequence). CDR3 residues: CSARERSGFYEQYF. The CDR3 bases are TGCAGTGCTAGAGAAAGGTCCGGGTTCTACGAGCAGTACTTC.

This clonotype was recorded only once. The rearrangement joins TRBV2 to TRBJ2-3, with 8 bases matching TRBD2. The germline V gene encodes CDR1 SNHLY and CDR2 FYNNEI. The CDR3 length is 13 residues. V lost 9 bases and J lost 2; bases outside the gene matches: 4. The CDR3 region has the DNA TGTGCCAGAACTAGCGGATTCACAGATACGCAGTATTTT. Translated: CARTSGFTDTQYF.

In its sample, this clonotype was seen a few times. The V gene is TRBV6-5, the J gene TRBJ1-2; D is unresolved. Per germline, CDR1 MNHEY and CDR2 SVGAGI. V was cut by 5 bases and J by 6 bases, with 13 bases left in between. This CDR3 comprises 13 residues. The CDR3 nucleotides are TGTGCCAGCAGTCCGACGGCCCGGAATGGCTACACCTTC. Translated, it gives CASSPTARNGYTF.

This clonotype was found once. This chain links TRBV12-3 or TRBV12-4 with TRBJ2-5; possibly TRBD1 or TRBD2 for D (5 bases each). The ends were cut back, 3 bases at V and 11 bases at J, with 22 bases in the middle. The CDR3 covers 15 residues. CDR3 in DNA: TGTGCCAGCAGTTTCTGGGGGACGCAAGGCGATGAGCAGTACTTC. Residues: CASSFWGTQGDEQYF.

This clonotype was counted at least ten times. The gene calls are TRBV5-1 and TRBJ1-6; maybe TRBD1 (5 bases). Trimming shortened V by 7 bases and J by 4 bases, and 18 bases separated the two germline ends. The CDR3 is made up of 16 amino acids. CDR1 SGHRS and CDR2 YFSETQ come from the germline V gene. DNA of the CDR3: TGCGCCAGCCGATTGGGGACCGACAATTATAATTCACCCCTCCACTTT. Translation: CASRLGTDNYNSPLHF.

This clonotype showed up just a few times. The J gene is TRBJ2-4, the V gene TRBV5-1; possibly TRBD2 for D (6 bases). The CDR3 is made up of 19 amino acids. The ends were cut back, 1 base at V and 0 bases at J, with 20 bases in the middle. CDR1 is SGHRS, CDR2 YFSETQ, per germline. In DNA, the CDR3 is TGCGCCAGCAGCTTGTTCGGGAGTCTGGGGGATATAGCCAAAAACATTCAGTACTTC. Translating gives CASSLFGSLGDIAKNIQYF. Using reference TRBV5-1 and TRBJ2-4 for the parts outside the CDR3, the full variable domain is KAGVTQTPRYLIKTRGQQVTLSCSPISGHRSVSWYQQTPGQGLQFLFEYFSETQRNKGNFPGRFSGRQFSNSRSEMNVSTLELGDSALYLCASSLFGSLGDIAKNIQYFGAGTRLSVL.

The chain is built from TRBV5-1 and TRBJ2-5; possible D gene TRBD2, 6 bases. Between the trimmed V and J ends, which lost 4 bases and 5 bases, there was a span of 18 bases. Germline CDR1 reads SGHRS; CDR2 reads YFSETQ. The CDR3 is made up of 15 amino acids. CDR3 residues: CASSRGGAAEETQYF. CDR3 DNA: TGCGCCAGCAGCCGAGGAGGGGCGGCGGAGGAGACCCAGTACTTC.

The V gene is TRBV5-6, the J gene TRBJ1-1; D ambiguous. In germline, CDR1 is SGHDT, CDR2 YYEEEE. Trimming shortened V by 3 bases and J by 5 bases, and 5 bases separated the two germline ends. The length of the CDR3 is 11 residues. The CDR3 DNA reads as TGTGCCAGCAGCTGGAGGACTGAAGCTTTCTTT. It codes for CASSWRTEAFF. The full variable domain, its missing parts supplied by reference TRBV5-6 and TRBJ1-1, is DAGVTQSPTHLIKTRGQQVTLRCSPKSGHDTVSWYQQALGQGPQFIFQYYEEEERQRGNFPDRFSGHQFPNYSSELNVNALLLGDSALYLCASSWRTEAFFGQGTRLTVV.